Listed below are T cell receptor beta chains from one sample, sequenced in a study of lymphopenia after photon versus proton radiotherapy. Assay: immunoSEQ multiplex PCR; the TCRdb copy retains only in-frame clones and omits some. The data show 20,000 to 25,000 clones, around 90% seen once. The specimen comprised peripheral blood, sampled from a patient treated with proton-based radiotherapy. All receptors derive from a woman in her sixties or seventies with pancreatic cancer. Some clones in this sample may be carry-over from other donors' samples. The CDR3 runs from the conserved cysteine through the conserved F or W.

v_call: TRBV18; j_call: TRBJ1-1; cdr3_aa: CASSLKTGQLNTEAFF
v_call: TRBV5-8; j_call: TRBJ2-5; cdr3_aa: CASSLGDNKVETQYF
v_call: TRBV19; j_call: TRBJ1-2; cdr3_aa: CASSIDRGSADGYTF
v_call: TRBV7-6; j_call: TRBJ2-1; cdr3_aa: CASSSSGGPVEQFF
v_call: TRBV6-6; j_call: TRBJ2-1; cdr3_aa: CASSYSPGYNEQFF
v_call: TRBV15; j_call: TRBJ1-1; cdr3_aa: CATSRDRAGEAFF
v_call: TRBV6-6; j_call: TRBJ1-4; cdr3_aa: CASSSNEKLFF
v_call: TRBV28; j_call: TRBJ1-2; cdr3_aa: CASSLQGLSYGYTF
v_call: TRBV7-3; j_call: TRBJ2-3; cdr3_aa: CASSPTSGVTDTQYF
v_call: TRBV7-2; j_call: TRBJ2-5; cdr3_aa: CASSLDAGTGGKETQYF
v_call: TRBV19; j_call: TRBJ1-2; cdr3_aa: CASTPTAANYGYTF
v_call: TRBV7-9; j_call: TRBJ2-7; cdr3_aa: CASRLTGGAYEQYF
v_call: TRBV28; j_call: TRBJ2-1; cdr3_aa: CASSRPGTTLNEQFF
v_call: TRBV4-3; j_call: TRBJ2-1; cdr3_aa: CASSPGLARYNEQFF
v_call: TRBV29-1; j_call: TRBJ1-4; cdr3_aa: CSVSTAGQLNEKLFF
v_call: TRBV28; j_call: TRBJ2-7; cdr3_aa: CASSLPTSGGSGEQYF
v_call: TRBV4-2; j_call: TRBJ1-2; cdr3_aa: CASSQGIRDQDYGYTF
v_call: TRBV7-9; j_call: TRBJ2-3; cdr3_aa: CASSLTGQGDTQYF
v_call: TRBV6-5; j_call: TRBJ1-5; cdr3_aa: CASSYSWGSQPQHF
v_call: TRBV6-5; j_call: TRBJ2-7; cdr3_aa: CASSYNRLYEQYF
v_call: TRBV27; j_call: TRBJ2-2; cdr3_aa: CASSRWGLAGGNTGELFF
v_call: TRBV5-1; j_call: TRBJ1-4; cdr3_aa: CASSLGTAATNEKLFF
v_call: TRBV7-9; j_call: TRBJ2-7; cdr3_aa: CASSLNPSDEQYF